This T cell receptor (beta chain) comes out of a study of blood T cell repertoires in COVID-19. For the study at large: Some COVID-19 samples were acute and others convalescent; all came from the United States, Italy and Spain.

Sequencing was performed with immunoSEQ multiplex PCR; in TCRdb, only in-frame clones are kept and a portion is missing. This sample has some 200,000 clones; 65% to 90% occur once, and the top ten carry about 5.5%. Across about two dozen US areas, participants ranged in age from 18 to 89 years. Cohorts were based on clinical histories the participants reported. This CDR3 is built from 16 residues. This TCR came from a woman aged 55 to 70 with acute COVID-19. Input material: PBMCs or T cells enriched from blood (not recorded which). The chain combines TRBV21-1 with TRBJ1-1; the table's D gene call, TRBD1, was not cross checked with the DNA. TRBV21-1 is a pseudogene locus. CDR3 amino acids: CASSKVAGTPNTEAFF. For the CDR3, the DNA is TGTGCCAGCAGCAAAGTTGCCGGGACACCAAACACTGAAGCTTTCTTT.